This paragraph covers one T cell receptor (beta chain) sequence. No cognate antigen has been identified for it. Base qualities are not provided; no much larger clone lies one nucleotide away. At study entry, a tuberculin skin test and the QuantiFERON-TB GOLD In-Tube IGRA were used to screen adolescents for latent tuberculosis infection. Immunosequencing was performed on unsorted cryopreserved PBMC, with approximately 110,000 T cells per clinical donor covered on average. Eleven high schools in the Worcester region of the Western Cape, South Africa, served as enrollment sites for adolescents aged 12 to 18 years. Approximately 10 adolescents infected with M. tuberculosis and about 10 uninfected adolescents were chosen and matched for age and sex. Adolescent PBMC were isolated from freshly drawn heparinized blood by density centrifugation and cryopreserved. The data are from a study of T cells in tuberculosis (dated by TCRdb to 2016 to 2018). At the level of the whole study: In the study, CD1B tetramers and high-throughput TCR immunosequencing were combined to characterize T cells specific for the mycobacterial lipid antigen glucose monomycolate (GMM). With 10 to 11 people per group, a South African clinical cohort compared IGRA-negative adolescents, IGRA-positive adolescents with latent tuberculosis, and adults with active tuberculosis.

Overall study results and their limits: A classifier using the diverse GMM-specific repertoire reached roughly 89% accuracy (AUROC roughly 0.9), compared with roughly 70% accuracy using GEM motif frequencies. Compared with IGRA-negative controls, TCR-alpha repertoires from active tuberculosis had smaller mean NN-distances to GMM-specific TCRs, which suggests clonal expansion of these TCRs. The smaller NN-distances were partly driven by shorter CDR3-alpha lengths in active tuberculosis patients, and the difference for TCR-beta did not reach statistical significance. Which clinical samples got chosen depended on the availability of cryopreserved specimens, and the active tuberculosis cases were adults, whereas the controls were adolescents.

The CDR3 sequence holds 14 residues, the cysteine and phenylalanine included. The entry retains the CDR3 DNA only, 42 bases that are in frame from base 1. CDR1 and CDR2 are drawn from the germline V gene (reference sequence): SEHNR, FQNEAQ. V loses 5 bases at its end and J loses 4 bases; junction bases beyond the gene matches: 6. The immunoSEQ multiplex PCR assay was used to generate TCR libraries, with TCR-beta and/or TCR-alpha/delta assays applied to each sample. Amplified TCR libraries were sequenced on the Illumina high-throughput platform. The published analysis was carried out like this. Clustering and dimensionality reduction were performed using pairwise TCRdist distances among GMM-specific receptors from ex vivo sorted or in vitro expanded T cells. Each clinical repertoire received a mean NN-distance score, defined as the average TCRdist to the nearest 10% of tetramer-positive reference sequences. GEM TCR motif frequency was calculated as the fraction of unique TCRs that matched known GEM sequences by V/J usage and CDR3 length. Active tuberculosis was classified by linear discriminant analysis with leave-one-out cross-validation, implemented in scikit-learn. TCRdb re-hosts the immuneACCESS table, in-frame sequences only. Its copies lack some clones; in the studies checked, an unresolved V gene accounts for under half of them, and the cause for the rest is not known. V and J calls plus clone size are reproduced from that table; the DNA served to infer D and trimming. Within this sample are tens of thousands of clones, with more than 80% of them counted one time only. Clones ranked in the top ten supply 15% to 20% of the sample.

The sequence joins TRBV7-9 to TRBJ1-2, with 8 central nucleotides matching TRBD1. The source of this sequence is a donor between 10 and 29 years old with latent tuberculosis or without tuberculosis infection. Some clones in this sample may be carry-over from other donors' samples. The sequenced sample was PBMCs. At the DNA level, the sequence is TGTGCCAGCAGCCGACAGGGGTTGGGCTATGGCTACACCTTC. Translated, this is CASSRQGLGYGYTF.